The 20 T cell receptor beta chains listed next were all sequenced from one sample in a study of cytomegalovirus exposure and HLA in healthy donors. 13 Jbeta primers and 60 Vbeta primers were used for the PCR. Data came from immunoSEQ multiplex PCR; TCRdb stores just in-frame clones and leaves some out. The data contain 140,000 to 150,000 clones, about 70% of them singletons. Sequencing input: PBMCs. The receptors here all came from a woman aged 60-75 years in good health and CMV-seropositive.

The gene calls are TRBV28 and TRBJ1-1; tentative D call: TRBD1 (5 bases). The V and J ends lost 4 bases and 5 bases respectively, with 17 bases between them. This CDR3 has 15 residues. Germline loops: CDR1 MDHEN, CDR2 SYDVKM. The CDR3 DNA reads TGTGCCAGCAGTTCGCAGGGTGGGGGGTTGACTGAAGCTTTCTTT. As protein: CASSSQGGGLTEAFF.

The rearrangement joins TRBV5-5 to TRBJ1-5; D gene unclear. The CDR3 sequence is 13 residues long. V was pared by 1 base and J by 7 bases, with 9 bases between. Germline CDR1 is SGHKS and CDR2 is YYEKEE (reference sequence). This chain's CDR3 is CASSLWREQPQHF. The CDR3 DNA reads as TGTGCCAGCAGCTTGTGGAGAGAACAGCCCCAGCATTTT.

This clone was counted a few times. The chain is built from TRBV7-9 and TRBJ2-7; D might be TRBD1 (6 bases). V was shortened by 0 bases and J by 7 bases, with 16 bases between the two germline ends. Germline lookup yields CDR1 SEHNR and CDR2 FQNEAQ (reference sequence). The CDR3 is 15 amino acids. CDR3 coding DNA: TGTGCCAGCAGCTTAGCAGTCCAGGGGCGTCAAGAGCAGTACTTC. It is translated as CASSLAVQGRQEQYF.

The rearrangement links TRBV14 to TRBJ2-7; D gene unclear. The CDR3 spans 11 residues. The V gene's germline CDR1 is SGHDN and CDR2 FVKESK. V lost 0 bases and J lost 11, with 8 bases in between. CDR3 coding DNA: TGTGCCAGCAGCCAAGATACAGTGGAGTACTTC. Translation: CASSQDTVEYF.

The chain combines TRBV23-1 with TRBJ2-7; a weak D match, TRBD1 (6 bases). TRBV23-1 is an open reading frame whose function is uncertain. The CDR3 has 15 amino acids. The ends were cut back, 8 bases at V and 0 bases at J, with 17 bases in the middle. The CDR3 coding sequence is TGCGCCAGCCCCCGGTACAGGGCTAGCTCCTACGAGCAGTACTTC. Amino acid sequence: CASPRYRASSYEQYF.

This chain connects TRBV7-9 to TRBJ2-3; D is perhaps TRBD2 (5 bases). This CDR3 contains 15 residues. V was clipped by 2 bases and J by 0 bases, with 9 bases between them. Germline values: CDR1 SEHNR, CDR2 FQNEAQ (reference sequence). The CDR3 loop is CASSLQAASTDTQYF. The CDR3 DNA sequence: TGTGCCAGCAGCTTACAAGCGGCTAGCACAGATACGCAGTATTTT.

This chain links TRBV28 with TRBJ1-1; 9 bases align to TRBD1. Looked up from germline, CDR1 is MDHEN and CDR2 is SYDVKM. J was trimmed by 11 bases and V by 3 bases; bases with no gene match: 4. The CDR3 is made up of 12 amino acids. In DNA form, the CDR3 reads TGTGCCAGCAGTTTTCAGACAGGGGGGGCTTTCTTT. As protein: CASSFQTGGAFF. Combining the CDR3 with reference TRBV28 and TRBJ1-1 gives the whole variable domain DVKVTQSSRYLVKRTGEKVFLECVQDMDHENMFWYRQDPGLGLRLIYFSYDVKMKEKGDIPEGYSVSREKKERFSLILESASTNQTSMYLCASSFQTGGAFFGQGTRLTVV.

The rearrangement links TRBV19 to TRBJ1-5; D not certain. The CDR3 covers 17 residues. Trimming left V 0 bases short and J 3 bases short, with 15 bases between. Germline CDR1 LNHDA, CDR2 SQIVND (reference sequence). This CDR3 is CASSIDLARRVNQPQHF. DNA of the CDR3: TGTGCCAGTAGTATAGATCTAGCTCGTAGGGTCAATCAGCCCCAGCATTTT.

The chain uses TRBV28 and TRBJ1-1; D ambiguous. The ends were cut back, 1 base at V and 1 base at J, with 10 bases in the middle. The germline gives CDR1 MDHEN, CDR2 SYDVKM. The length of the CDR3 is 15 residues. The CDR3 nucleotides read TGTGCCAGCAGTTTATACGGTCACCGGAACACTGAAGCTTTCTTT. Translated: CASSLYGHRNTEAFF.

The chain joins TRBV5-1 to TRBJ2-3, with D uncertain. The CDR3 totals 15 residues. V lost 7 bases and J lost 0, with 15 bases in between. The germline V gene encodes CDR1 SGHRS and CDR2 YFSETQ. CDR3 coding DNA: TGCGCCAGCCGACGCGGTGGTAGCAGCACAGATACGCAGTATTTT. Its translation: CASRRGGSSTDTQYF.

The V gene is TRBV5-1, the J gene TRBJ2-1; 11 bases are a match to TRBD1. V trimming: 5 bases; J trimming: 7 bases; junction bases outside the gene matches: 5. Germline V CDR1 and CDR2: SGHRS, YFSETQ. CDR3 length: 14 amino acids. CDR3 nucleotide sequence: TGCGCCAGCAGAATCGGGACAGGGGGTAATGAGCAGTTCTTC. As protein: CASRIGTGGNEQFF.

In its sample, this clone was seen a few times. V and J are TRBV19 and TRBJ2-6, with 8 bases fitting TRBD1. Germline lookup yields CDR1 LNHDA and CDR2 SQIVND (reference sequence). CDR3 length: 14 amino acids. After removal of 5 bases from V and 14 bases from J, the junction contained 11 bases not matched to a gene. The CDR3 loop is CASSQDRDTGILTF. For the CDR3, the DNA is TGTGCCAGTAGTCAGGACAGGGATACGGGAATCCTGACTTTC.

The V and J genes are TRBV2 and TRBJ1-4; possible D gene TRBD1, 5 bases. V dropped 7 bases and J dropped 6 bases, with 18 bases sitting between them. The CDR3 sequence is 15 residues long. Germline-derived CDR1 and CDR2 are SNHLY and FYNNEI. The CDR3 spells CASKKDNYMYEKLFF. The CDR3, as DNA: TGTGCCAGCAAAAAGGACAACTATATGTATGAAAAACTGTTTTTT.

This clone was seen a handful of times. In DNA, the CDR3 is TGCGCCAGCAGCCAGCTCCAACAGGGTGTGGGCAATCAGCCCCAGCATTTT. Its translation is CASSQLQQGVGNQPQHF. This chain uses TRBV4-1 with TRBJ1-5; a possible D gene is TRBD1 (6 bases). Trimming took 3 bases from V and 2 from J, leaving 17 bases between them. Germline V gene sequence: CDR1 MGHRA, CDR2 YSYEKL. The CDR3 consists of 17 residues.

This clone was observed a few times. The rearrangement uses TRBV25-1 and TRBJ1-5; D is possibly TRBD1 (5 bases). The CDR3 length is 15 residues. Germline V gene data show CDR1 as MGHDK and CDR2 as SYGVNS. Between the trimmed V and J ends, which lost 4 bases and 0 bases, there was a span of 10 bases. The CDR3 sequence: CASSADDSSNQPQHF. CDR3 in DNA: TGTGCCAGCAGTGCCGACGACAGTAGCAATCAGCCCCAGCATTTT.

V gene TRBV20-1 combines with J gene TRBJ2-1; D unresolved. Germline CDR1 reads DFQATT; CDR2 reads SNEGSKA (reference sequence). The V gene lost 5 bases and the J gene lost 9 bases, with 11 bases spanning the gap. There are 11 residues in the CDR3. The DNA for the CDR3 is TGCAGTGCTCACGAGGTGGGTGAGCAGTTCTTC. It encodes CSAHEVGEQFF.

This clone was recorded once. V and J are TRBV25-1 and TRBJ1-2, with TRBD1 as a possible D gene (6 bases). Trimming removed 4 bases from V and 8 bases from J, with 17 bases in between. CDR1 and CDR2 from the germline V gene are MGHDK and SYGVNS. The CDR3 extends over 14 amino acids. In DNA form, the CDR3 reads TGTGCCAGCAGTGTCGGGGCAGGGGTTGGAGGCTACACCTTC. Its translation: CASSVGAGVGGYTF.

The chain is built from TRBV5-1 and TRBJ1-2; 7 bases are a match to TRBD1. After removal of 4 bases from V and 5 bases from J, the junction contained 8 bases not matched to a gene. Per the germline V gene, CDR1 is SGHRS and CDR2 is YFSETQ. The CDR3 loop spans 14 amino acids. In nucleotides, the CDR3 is TGCGCCAGCAGCGAGGGGGGACAGATTTATGGCTACACCTTC. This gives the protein CASSEGGQIYGYTF.

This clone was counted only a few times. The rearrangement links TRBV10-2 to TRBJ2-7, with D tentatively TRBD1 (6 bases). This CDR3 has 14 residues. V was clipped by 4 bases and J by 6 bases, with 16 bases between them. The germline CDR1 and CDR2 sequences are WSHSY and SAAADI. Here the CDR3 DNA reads TGCGCCAGCAGTGGGTATACAGGGAAAGGCGAGCAGTACTTC. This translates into CASSGYTGKGEQYF.

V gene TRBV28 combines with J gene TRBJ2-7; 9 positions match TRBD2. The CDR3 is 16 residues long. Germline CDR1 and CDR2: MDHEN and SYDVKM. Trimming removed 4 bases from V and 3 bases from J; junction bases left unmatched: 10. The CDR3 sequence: CASSSPSGTSFYEQYF. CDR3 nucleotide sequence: TGTGCCAGCAGTTCCCCCTCCGGGACTAGCTTCTACGAGCAGTACTTC.